The rows below give T cell receptor beta chains drawn from one sample of a study of blood T cells in healthy people across ages. TCRdb analysed the 5' RACE reads with MiXCR anew, one entry per CDR3 protein. The sample holds 550,000 to 800,000 distinct CDR3 sequences, about 21% seen once. The sequencing sample was made of blood. The receptors shown here come from a man aged 70-80 years in good health. The CDR3 runs from the conserved cysteine through the conserved F or W. The D gene is left open where the match is weak. A clone size is listed for some rows: how often the clone was seen (once, few, many), or a class if it is expanded.

TRBJ2-3 few - TRBV7-9 CASSSPSTDTQYF TGTGCCAGCAGCTCACCTAGCACAGATACGCAGTATTTT
TRBJ1-3 few - TRBV7-9 CASSFTDTIYF TGTGCCAGCAGCTTTACTGACACCATATATTTT
TRBJ2-5 many TRBD1 TRBV11-2 CASSADRGKETQYF TGTGCCAGCAGCGCCGACAGGGGCAAAGAGACCCAGTACTTC
TRBJ2-4 - TRBD2 TRBV28 CASHSGRAKNIQYF TGTGCCAGTCATAGCGGGAGGGCCAAAAACATTCAGTACTTC
TRBJ1-4 few - TRBV12-3/TRBV12-4 CASSLSRVGEKLFF TGTGCCAGCAGTTTGAGCAGGGTCGGTGAAAAACTGTTTTTT
TRBJ2-1 - - TRBV2 CASSVRRDEQFF TGTGCCAGCAGTGTGCGACGAGATGAGCAGTTCTTC
TRBJ2-5 - - TRBV7-2 CASSLRGNLYQETQYF TGTGCCAGCAGCTTGAGGGGAAACCTCTACCAAGAGACCCAGTACTTC
TRBJ2-3 few - TRBV7-9 CASSLFREKTQYF TGTGCCAGCAGCTTATTCCGCGAGAAAACGCAGTATTTT
TRBJ2-2 few TRBD1 TRBV2 CASRWTGAGTGELFF TGTGCCAGCAGATGGACAGGGGCGGGCACCGGGGAGCTGTTTTTT
TRBJ2-7 - - TRBV5-1 CASSLYSQVPSYEQYF TGCGCCAGCAGCTTGTATTCACAGGTCCCCTCCTACGAGCAGTACTTC
TRBJ2-7 few TRBD2 TRBV11-2 CASSEVAGGPYEQYF TGTGCCAGCAGCGAAGTGGCGGGAGGGCCTTACGAGCAGTACTTC
TRBJ1-4 - - TRBV5-1 CASSLDTSTNEKLFF TGCGCCAGCAGCTTGGACACTTCAACTAATGAAAAACTGTTTTTT
TRBJ2-5 many TRBD1 TRBV5-1 CASSVQGDQETQYF TGCGCCAGCAGCGTACAGGGGGACCAAGAGACCCAGTACTTC
TRBJ1-4 - TRBD1 TRBV5-5 CASSHGTGGVWLFF TGTGCCAGCAGTCACGGGACAGGGGGCGTTTGGCTGTTTTTT
TRBJ2-1 - - TRBV24-1 CATSDPTGGVNEQFF TGTGCCACCAGTGATCCCACCGGGGGAGTAAATGAGCAGTTCTTC
TRBJ2-2 few TRBD2 TRBV2 CASSDSGSRWELFF TGTGCCAGCAGTGATAGCGGGAGTAGGTGGGAGCTGTTTTTT
TRBJ2-7 - - TRBV15 CATSRDEGLGEQYF TGTGCCACCAGCAGAGATGAGGGGCTTGGAGAGCAGTACTTC